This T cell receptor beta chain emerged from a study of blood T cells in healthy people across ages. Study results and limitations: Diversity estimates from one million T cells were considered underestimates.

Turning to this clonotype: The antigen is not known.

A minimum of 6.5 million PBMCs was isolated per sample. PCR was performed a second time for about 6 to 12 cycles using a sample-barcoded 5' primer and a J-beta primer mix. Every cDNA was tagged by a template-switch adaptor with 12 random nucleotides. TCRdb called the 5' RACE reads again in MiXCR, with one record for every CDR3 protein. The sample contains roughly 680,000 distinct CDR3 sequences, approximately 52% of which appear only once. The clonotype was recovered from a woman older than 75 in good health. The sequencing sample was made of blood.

The CDR3 loop is CAISDPGQGNTDTQYF. The CDR3 nucleotides read TGTGCCATCAGTGATCCCGGACAGGGAAACACAGATACGCAGTATTTT. This chain uses TRBV10-3 with TRBJ2-3, with 8 bases matching TRBD1. CDR1 ENHRY and CDR2 SYGVKD come from the germline V gene. This CDR3 has 16 residues. V lost 3 bases to trimming and J lost 2 bases; unmatched junction nucleotides: 7.